These T cell receptor beta chains were read from a single sample in a study of shared T cell receptors in the human thymus. Sequencing was performed with immunoSEQ multiplex PCR; in TCRdb, only in-frame clones are kept and a portion is missing. The top ten clones hold 0.0094% of a sample with more than 550,000 clones, 70% to 90% of them seen once. Separately, the same data were catalogued under a study of human thymus T cells.

Sequenced input: thymocytes. The receptor source for this set is a boy in the first two years of life with a congenital heart defect. The CDR3 runs from the conserved cysteine through the conserved F or W. D genes are given only for firm matches. A clone size is listed for some rows: how often the clone was seen (once, few, many), or a class if it is expanded.

-	TRBV7-9	TRBD1	TRBJ2-7	CASTFAGQVYEQYF	TGTGCCAGCACCTTCGCCGGACAGGTCTACGAGCAGTACTTC
-	TRBV4-1	-	TRBJ2-4	CASSQEERAIENIQYF	TGCGCCAGCAGCCAAGAGGAGAGGGCGATAGAAAACATTCAGTACTTC
-	TRBV11-3	-	TRBJ2-7	CASSLDSRRQDSSYEQYF	TGTGCCAGCAGCTTAGATTCCAGGAGGCAGGACAGCTCCTACGAGCAGTACTTC
-	TRBV7-9	-	TRBJ2-2	CASSLWRLAYTGELFF	TGTGCCAGCAGCTTATGGCGTCTAGCTTACACCGGGGAGCTGTTTTTT
once	TRBV28	-	TRBJ1-4	CASSFPTGHPNEKLFF	TGTGCCAGCAGCTTTCCTACGGGACACCCTAATGAAAAACTGTTTTTT
-	TRBV4-1	-	TRBJ1-2	CASSPRTGVSNYGYTF	TGCGCCAGCTCGCCACGCACGGGGGTCTCTAACTACGGCTACACCTTC
-	TRBV2	TRBD2	TRBJ2-3	CASRPPRDYATDTQYF	TGTGCCAGCAGGCCACCGAGGGACTACGCGACAGATACGCAGTATTTT
-	TRBV19	TRBD1	TRBJ2-3	CASTPPMGRPGQGTTMGPDTQYF	TGTGCCAGTACCCCACCAATGGGACGACCGGGACAGGGGACCACCATGGGGCCAGATACGCAGTATTTT
-	TRBV12-5	TRBD1	TRBJ1-2	CASGLVQGRSYGYTF	TGTGCTAGTGGTTTGGTACAGGGGAGATCCTATGGCTACACCTTC
-	TRBV14	-	TRBJ2-7	CASSQGRGAAYEQYF	TGTGCCAGCAGCCAAGGACGTGGGGCGGCCTACGAGCAGTACTTC
-	TRBV27	TRBD2	TRBJ2-7	CAGRLAGGPLYEQYF	TGTGCCGGAAGACTAGCGGGGGGGCCCCTCTACGAGCAGTACTTC
-	TRBV4-3	-	TRBJ2-7	CASSQVHQGTKDYEQYF	TGCGCCAGCAGCCAAGTTCATCAGGGGACTAAGGACTACGAGCAGTACTTC
-	TRBV5-1	TRBD1	TRBJ2-7	CASSPGQGWYEQYF	TGCGCCAGCAGCCCAGGACAGGGTTGGTACGAGCAGTACTTC
-	TRBV11-2	TRBD1	TRBJ2-7	CASSLGVDRDYEQYF	TGTGCCAGCAGCTTAGGCGTGGACAGGGACTACGAGCAGTACTTC
-	TRBV4-3	-	TRBJ2-1	CASSQDISGSHRLDEQFF	TGCGCCAGCAGCCAAGATATATCCGGGAGCCATAGACTCGATGAGCAGTTCTTC
-	TRBV29-1	-	TRBJ1-1	CSVEWRFNTEAFF	TGCAGCGTTGAGTGGAGATTTAACACTGAAGCTTTCTTT
-	TRBV6-5	TRBD1	TRBJ2-5	CASSIDREETQYF	TGTGCCAGCAGTATCGACAGGGAGGAGACCCAGTACTTC
-	TRBV11-2	TRBD1	TRBJ1-5	CASSEGQVDQPQHF	TGTGCCAGCAGCGAGGGACAGGTTGATCAGCCCCAGCATTTT
-	TRBV7-6	TRBD1	TRBJ2-7	CANRTGGTYEQYF	TGTGCCAACCGGACAGGGGGAACCTACGAGCAGTACTTC
few	TRBV4-1	-	TRBJ2-1	CASSRTVSNEQFF	TGCGCCAGCAGCCGTACAGTCTCCAATGAGCAGTTCTTC
-	TRBV27	-	TRBJ1-3	CASRNLRGAGNTIYF	TGTGCCAGCAGGAATTTACGGGGGGCTGGAAACACCATATATTTT
-	TRBV5-6	TRBD1	TRBJ1-4	CASSASTGSNEKLFF	TGTGCCAGCAGCGCCTCGACAGGGTCTAATGAAAAACTGTTTTTT
-	TRBV4-1	TRBD2	TRBJ2-2	CASSQEAERGEITGELFF	TGCGCCAGCAGCCAAGAAGCGGAGCGGGGAGAAATCACCGGGGAGCTGTTTTTT
-	TRBV4-3	TRBD1	TRBJ1-2	CASSQDRGDSPDYGYTF	TGCGCCAGCAGCCAAGATAGGGGGGACAGTCCCGACTATGGCTACACCTTC
-	TRBV27	-	TRBJ1-6	CASSSVRGTLYHPNSPLHF	TGTGCCAGCAGTTCGGTTAGAGGGACACTGTACCACCCCAATTCACCCCTCCACTTT
-	TRBV15	TRBD1	TRBJ1-6	CATGGTGVGNSPLHF	TGTGCCACCGGGGGGACAGGGGTAGGTAATTCACCCCTCCACTTT
-	TRBV30	TRBD2	TRBJ2-7	CAWSELAGSYEQYF	TGTGCCTGGAGTGAGCTAGCGGGTTCATACGAGCAGTACTTC
-	TRBV4-1	-	TRBJ1-5	CASSQEGGGISNQPQHF	TGCGCCAGCAGCCAAGAAGGTGGGGGCATTAGCAATCAGCCCCAGCATTTT
-	TRBV9	TRBD1	TRBJ2-1	CASSVETTGAICEQFF	TGTGCCAGCAGCGTAGAAACGACAGGGGCTATTTGTGAGCAGTTCTTC
-	TRBV7-9	TRBD1	TRBJ1-2	CASSLRGTGNYGYTF	TGTGCCAGCAGCTTAAGGGGGACAGGGAACTATGGCTACACCTTC
-	TRBV12-5	TRBD2	TRBJ2-1	CASGLAPGLAGVNEQFF	TGTGCTAGTGGTTTGGCTCCGGGACTAGCGGGAGTGAATGAGCAGTTCTTC
-	TRBV5-1	TRBD2	TRBJ2-2	CASSRSGSDTGELFF	TGCGCCAGCAGCAGAAGCGGGAGTGACACCGGGGAGCTGTTTTTT
-	TRBV4-3	TRBD2	TRBJ2-2	CASTHSRLAGEVGELFF	TGCGCCAGCACCCACTCCCGACTAGCGGGAGAGGTCGGGGAGCTGTTTTTT
-	TRBV10-3	-	TRBJ2-1	CAISDVGEEQFF	TGTGCCATCAGTGATGTGGGAGAGGAGCAGTTCTTC
-	TRBV30	TRBD2	TRBJ2-3	CAWSYGLAGEFPDTQYF	TGTGCCTGGAGTTACGGACTAGCGGGAGAGTTCCCAGATACGCAGTATTTT
-	TRBV27	-	TRBJ2-3	CASFPSGRESDTQYF	TGTGCCAGCTTCCCCTCTGGCCGGGAATCTGATACGCAGTATTTT
-	TRBV19	TRBD1	TRBJ2-7	CASSPLPDRHPYEQYF	TGTGCCAGTAGTCCGTTACCGGACAGGCACCCTTACGAGCAGTACTTC
-	TRBV18	-	TRBJ1-1	CASSQGVNTEAFF	TGTGCCAGCTCACAAGGGGTGAACACTGAAGCTTTCTTT
-	TRBV7-4	-	TRBJ1-2	CASSLGAEAGYTF	TGTGCCAGCAGCTTAGGGGCAGAAGCTGGCTACACCTTC
-	TRBV19	-	TRBJ1-2	CASSPTTSYGYTF	TGTGCCAGTAGTCCTACGACAAGTTATGGCTACACCTTC
-	TRBV7-8	-	TRBJ1-4	CASSETGTTNEKLFF	TGTGCCAGCAGCGAAACAGGGACGACTAATGAAAAACTGTTTTTT
-	TRBV9	-	TRBJ2-2	CASSVGLDPSGELFF	TGTGCCAGCAGCGTAGGACTAGACCCAAGCGGGGAGCTGTTTTTT
-	TRBV4-3	-	TRBJ1-5	CASQPRAGGNQPQHF	TGCGCCTCTCAGCCAAGGGCAGGGGGCAATCAGCCCCAGCATTTT
-	TRBV4-1	-	TRBJ2-3	CASSRPSPDTQYF	TGCGCCAGCAGCCGGCCATCGCCAGATACGCAGTATTTT
-	TRBV5-8	-	TRBJ1-6	CASSLHTGIWADPLHF	TGTGCCAGCAGCTTGCACACCGGGATTTGGGCGGATCCCCTCCACTTT
-	TRBV27	TRBD1	TRBJ2-7	CASSIRDRGLYEQYF	TGTGCCAGCAGTATTAGGGACAGGGGGCTTTACGAGCAGTACTTC
-	TRBV28	-	TRBJ1-3	CASSLRADRLSSGNTIYF	TGTGCCAGCAGTTTGAGGGCCGACAGGCTGAGCTCTGGAAACACCATATATTTT
-	TRBV30	TRBD2	TRBJ2-2	CAWIPTSENTGELFF	TGTGCCTGGATTCCTACTAGCGAGAACACCGGGGAGCTGTTTTTT
-	TRBV29-1	TRBD1	TRBJ2-3	CSVDGGQGTHTVGHTDTQYF	TGCAGCGTTGACGGGGGACAGGGTACACACACGGTGGGCCACACAGATACGCAGTATTTT